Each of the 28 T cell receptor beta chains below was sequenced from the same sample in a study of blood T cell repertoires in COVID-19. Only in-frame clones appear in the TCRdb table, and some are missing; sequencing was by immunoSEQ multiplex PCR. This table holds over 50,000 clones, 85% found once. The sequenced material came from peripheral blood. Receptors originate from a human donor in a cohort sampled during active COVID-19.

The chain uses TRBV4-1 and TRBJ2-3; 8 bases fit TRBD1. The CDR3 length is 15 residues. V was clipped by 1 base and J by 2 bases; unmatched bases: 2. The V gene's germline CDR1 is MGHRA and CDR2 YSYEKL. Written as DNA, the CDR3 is TGCGCCAGCAGCCAAGGACAGGGGACCACAGATACGCAGTATTTT. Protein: CASSQGQGTTDTQYF.

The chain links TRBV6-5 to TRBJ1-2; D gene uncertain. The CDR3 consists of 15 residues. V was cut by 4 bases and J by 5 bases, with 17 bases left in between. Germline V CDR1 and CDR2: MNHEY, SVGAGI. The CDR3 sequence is CASSSTRHSRYGYTF. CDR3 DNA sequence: TGTGCCAGCAGTTCCACTCGACATTCCCGTTATGGCTACACCTTC.

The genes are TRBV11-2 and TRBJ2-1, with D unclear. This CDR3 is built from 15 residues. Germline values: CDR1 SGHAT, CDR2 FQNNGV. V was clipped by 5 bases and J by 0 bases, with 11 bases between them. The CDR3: CASSVTSSSYNEQFF. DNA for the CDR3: TGTGCCAGCAGCGTAACTTCGAGCTCCTACAATGAGCAGTTCTTC.

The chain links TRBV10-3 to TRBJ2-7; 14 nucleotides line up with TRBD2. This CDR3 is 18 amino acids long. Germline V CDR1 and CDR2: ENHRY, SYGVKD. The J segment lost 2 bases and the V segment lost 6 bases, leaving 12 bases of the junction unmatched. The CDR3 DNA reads TGTGCCATCAGGTCCGGGACTAGCGGGAGTCGGATCACCTACGAGCAGTACTTC. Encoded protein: CAIRSGTSGSRITYEQYF.

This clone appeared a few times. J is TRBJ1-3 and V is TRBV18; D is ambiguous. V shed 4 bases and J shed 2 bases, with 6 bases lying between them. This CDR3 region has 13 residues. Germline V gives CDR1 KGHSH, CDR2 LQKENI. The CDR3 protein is CASSLAAGNTIYF. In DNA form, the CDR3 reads TGTGCCAGCTCACTAGCAGCTGGAAACACCATATATTTT.

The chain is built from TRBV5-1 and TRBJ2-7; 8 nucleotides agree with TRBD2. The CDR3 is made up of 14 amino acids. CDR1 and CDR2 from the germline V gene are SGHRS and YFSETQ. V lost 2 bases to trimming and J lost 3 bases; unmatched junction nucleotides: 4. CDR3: CASSFISGSYEQYF. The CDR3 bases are TGCGCCAGCAGCTTCATCAGCGGGAGCTACGAGCAGTACTTC.

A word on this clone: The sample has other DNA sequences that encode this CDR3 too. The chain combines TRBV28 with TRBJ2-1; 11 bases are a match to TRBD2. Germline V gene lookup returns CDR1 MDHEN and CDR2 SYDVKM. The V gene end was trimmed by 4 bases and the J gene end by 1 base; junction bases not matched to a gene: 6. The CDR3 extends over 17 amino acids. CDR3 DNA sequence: TGTGCCAGCAGTTCCTTGACTAGCGGGACATCCTACAATGAGCAGTTCTTC. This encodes CASSSLTSGTSYNEQFF.

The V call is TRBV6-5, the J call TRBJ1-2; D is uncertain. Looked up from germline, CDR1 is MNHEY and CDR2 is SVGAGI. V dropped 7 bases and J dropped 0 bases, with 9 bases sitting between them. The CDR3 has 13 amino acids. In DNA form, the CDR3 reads TGTGCCAGCACTCCGCAGACTAACTATGGCTACACCTTC. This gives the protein CASTPQTNYGYTF.

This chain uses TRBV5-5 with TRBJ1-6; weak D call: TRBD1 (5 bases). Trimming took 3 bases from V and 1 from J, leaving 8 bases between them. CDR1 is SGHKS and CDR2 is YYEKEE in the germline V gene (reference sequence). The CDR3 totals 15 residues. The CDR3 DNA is TGTGCCAGCAGCTCGGCAGGGTCCTATAATTCACCCCTCCACTTT. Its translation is CASSSAGSYNSPLHF.

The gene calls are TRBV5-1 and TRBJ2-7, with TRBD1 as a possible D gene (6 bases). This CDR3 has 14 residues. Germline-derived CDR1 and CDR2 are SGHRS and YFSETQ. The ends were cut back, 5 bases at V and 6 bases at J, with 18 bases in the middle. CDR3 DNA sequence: TGCGCCAGCAGAAGTTCTCAGGGGTGGGGCGAGCAGTACTTC. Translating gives CASRSSQGWGEQYF.

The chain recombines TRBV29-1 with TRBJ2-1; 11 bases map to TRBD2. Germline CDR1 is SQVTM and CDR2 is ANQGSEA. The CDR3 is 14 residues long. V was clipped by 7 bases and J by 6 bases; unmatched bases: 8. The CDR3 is CSDGLAGGSNEQFF. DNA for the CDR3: TGCAGCGATGGACTAGCGGGTGGAAGCAATGAGCAGTTCTTC.

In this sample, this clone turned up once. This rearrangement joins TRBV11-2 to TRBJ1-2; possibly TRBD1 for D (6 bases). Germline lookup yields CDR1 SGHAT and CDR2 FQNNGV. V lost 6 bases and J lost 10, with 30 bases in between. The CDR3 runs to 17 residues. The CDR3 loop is CASRGSVGAGESRVYTF. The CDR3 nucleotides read TGTGCCAGCAGGGGGTCGGTTGGGGCAGGGGAATCTAGGGTCTACACCTTC.

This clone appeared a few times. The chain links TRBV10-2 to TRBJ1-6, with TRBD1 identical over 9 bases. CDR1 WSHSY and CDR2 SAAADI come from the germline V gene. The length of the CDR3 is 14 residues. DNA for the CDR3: TGCGCTTTAGGGACAGGGCGATATAATTCACCCCTCCACTTT. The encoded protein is CALGTGRYNSPLHF.

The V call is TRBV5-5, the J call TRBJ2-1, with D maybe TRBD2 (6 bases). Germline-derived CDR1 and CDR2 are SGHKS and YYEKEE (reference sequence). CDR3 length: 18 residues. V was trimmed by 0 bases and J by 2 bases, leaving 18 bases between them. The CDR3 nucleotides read TGTGCCAGCAGCTTGGAGCTAGCGACCTCTATACCCTACAATGAGCAGTTCTTC. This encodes CASSLELATSIPYNEQFF. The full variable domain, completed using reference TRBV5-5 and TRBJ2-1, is DAGVTQSPTHLIKTRGQQVTLRCSPISGHKSVSWYQQVLGQGPQFIFQYYEKEERGRGNFPDRFSARQFPNYSSELNVNALLLGDSALYLCASSLELATSIPYNEQFFGPGTRLTVL.

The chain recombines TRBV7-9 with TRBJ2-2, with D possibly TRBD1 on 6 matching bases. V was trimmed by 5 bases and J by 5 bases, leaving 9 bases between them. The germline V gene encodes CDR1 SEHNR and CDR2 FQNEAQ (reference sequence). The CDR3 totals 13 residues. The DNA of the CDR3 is TGTGCCAGCAGCCCACAGGGTACCGGGGAGCTGTTTTTT. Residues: CASSPQGTGELFF.

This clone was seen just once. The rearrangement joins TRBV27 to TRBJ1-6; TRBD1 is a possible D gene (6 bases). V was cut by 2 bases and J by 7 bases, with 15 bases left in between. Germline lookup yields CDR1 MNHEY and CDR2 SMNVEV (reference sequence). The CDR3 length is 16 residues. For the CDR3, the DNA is TGTGCCAGCAGTTTAAGCCCGGCAGGGGTAAATTCACCCCTCCACTTT. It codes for CASSLSPAGVNSPLHF.

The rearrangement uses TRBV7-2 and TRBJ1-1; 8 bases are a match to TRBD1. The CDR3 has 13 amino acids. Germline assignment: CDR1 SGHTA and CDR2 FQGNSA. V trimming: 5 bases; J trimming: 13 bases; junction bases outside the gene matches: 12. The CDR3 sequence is CASSPGQGTSGFF. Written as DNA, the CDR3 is TGTGCCAGCAGCCCCGGACAGGGTACTTCGGGTTTCTTT.

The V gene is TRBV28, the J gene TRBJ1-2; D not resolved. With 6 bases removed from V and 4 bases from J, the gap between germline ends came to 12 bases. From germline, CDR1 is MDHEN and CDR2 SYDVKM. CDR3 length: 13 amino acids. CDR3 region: CASRESTGYGYTF. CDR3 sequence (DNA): TGTGCCAGCAGGGAATCGACGGGCTATGGCTACACCTTC.

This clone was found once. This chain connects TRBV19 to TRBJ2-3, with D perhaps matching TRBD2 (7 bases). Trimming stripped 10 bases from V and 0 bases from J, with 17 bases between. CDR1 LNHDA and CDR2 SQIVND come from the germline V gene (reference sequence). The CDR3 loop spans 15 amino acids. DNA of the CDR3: TGTGCCACCAAAGGGCGGGGGCAGAGCACAGATACGCAGTATTTT. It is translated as CATKGRGQSTDTQYF.

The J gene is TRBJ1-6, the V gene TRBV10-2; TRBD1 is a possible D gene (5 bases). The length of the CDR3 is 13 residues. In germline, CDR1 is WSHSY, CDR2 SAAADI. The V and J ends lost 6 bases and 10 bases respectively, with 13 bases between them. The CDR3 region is CASRPGGGSPLHF. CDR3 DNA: TGCGCCAGCAGGCCGGGGGGGGGATCACCCCTCCACTTT.

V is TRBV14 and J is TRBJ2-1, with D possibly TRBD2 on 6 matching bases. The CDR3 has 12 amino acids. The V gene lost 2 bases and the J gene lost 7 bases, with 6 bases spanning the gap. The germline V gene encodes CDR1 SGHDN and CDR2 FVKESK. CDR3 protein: CASSQSGNEQFF. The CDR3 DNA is TGTGCCAGCAGCCAAAGCGGGAATGAGCAGTTCTTC.

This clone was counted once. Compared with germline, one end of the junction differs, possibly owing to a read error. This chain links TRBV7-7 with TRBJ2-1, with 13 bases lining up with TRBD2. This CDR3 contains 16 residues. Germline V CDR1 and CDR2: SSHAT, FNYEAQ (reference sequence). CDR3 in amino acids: CASSPVGTSGKDEQFF. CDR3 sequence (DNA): TGTGCTAGCAGCCCGGTCGGGACTAGCGGGAAAGATGAGCAGTTCTTC.

The CDR3 reads CASSPQDTMNTEAFF. DNA for the CDR3: TGTGCCAGCAGCCCGCAGGACACCATGAACACTGAAGCTTTCTTT. The V gene is TRBV7-9, the J gene TRBJ1-1, with D possibly matching TRBD1 (5 bases). Trimming stripped 5 bases from V and 0 bases from J, with 13 bases between. The CDR3 totals 15 residues. Germline CDR1 and CDR2: SEHNR and FQNEAQ (reference sequence).

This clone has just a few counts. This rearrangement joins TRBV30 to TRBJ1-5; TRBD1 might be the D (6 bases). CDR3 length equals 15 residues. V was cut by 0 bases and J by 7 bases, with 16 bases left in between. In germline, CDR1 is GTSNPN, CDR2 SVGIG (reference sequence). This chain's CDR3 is CAWSVGQPGEQPQHF. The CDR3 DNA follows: TGTGCCTGGAGTGTAGGTCAGCCAGGGGAGCAGCCCCAGCATTTT.

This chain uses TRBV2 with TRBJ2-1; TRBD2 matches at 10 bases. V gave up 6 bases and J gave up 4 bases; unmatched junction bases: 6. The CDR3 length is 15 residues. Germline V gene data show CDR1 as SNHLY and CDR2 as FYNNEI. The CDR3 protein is CASRPGTSAYNEQFF. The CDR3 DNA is TGTGCCAGCAGACCCGGGACTAGCGCTTACAATGAGCAGTTCTTC.

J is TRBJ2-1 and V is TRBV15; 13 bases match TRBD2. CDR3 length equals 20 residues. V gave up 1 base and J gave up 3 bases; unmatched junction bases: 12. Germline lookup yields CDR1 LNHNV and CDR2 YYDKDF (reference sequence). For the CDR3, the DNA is TGTGCCACCAGCAGAGGGTCCGGGACTAGCGGGAAGGGAAGCTACAATGAGCAGTTCTTC. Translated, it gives CATSRGSGTSGKGSYNEQFF.

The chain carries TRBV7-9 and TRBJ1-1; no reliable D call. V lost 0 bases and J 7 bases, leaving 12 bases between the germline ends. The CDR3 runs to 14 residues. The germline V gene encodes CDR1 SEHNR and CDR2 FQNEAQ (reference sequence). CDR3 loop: CASSLAMGTIEAFF. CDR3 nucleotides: TGTGCCAGCAGCTTAGCTATGGGTACTATTGAAGCTTTCTTT. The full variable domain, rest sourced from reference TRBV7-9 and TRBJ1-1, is DTGVSQNPRHKITKRGQNVTFRCDPISEHNRLYWYRQTLGQGPEFLTYFQNEAQLEKSRLLSDRFSAERPKGSFSTLEIQRTEQGDSAMYLCASSLAMGTIEAFFGQGTRLTVV.

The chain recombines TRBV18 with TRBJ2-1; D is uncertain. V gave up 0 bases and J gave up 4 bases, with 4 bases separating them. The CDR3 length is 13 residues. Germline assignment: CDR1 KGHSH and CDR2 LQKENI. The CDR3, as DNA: TGTGCCAGCTCACCACCCCGGTACAATGAGCAGTTCTTC. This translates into CASSPPRYNEQFF.